One and the same sample provided the 10 T cell receptor beta chains below, sequenced in a study of siplizumab effects on memory and regulatory T cells. Assay used: immunoSEQ multiplex PCR; TCRdb lists only in-frame clones, some missing. The repertoire consists of about 100,000 clones, with 91% occurring once and the leading ten covering under 0.15%. The source material was CD4+ T cells sorted from blood. These receptors originate from a human donor in good health.

The rearrangement uses TRBV7-6 and TRBJ2-5, with D uncertain. This CDR3 is 15 amino acids long. Germline lookup yields CDR1 SGHVS and CDR2 FNYEAQ. The V end was cut by 5 bases, the J end by 1 base, with 14 bases between. The CDR3 DNA reads TGTGCCAGCAGCCTTCAAGCTAGTGGCCAAGAGACCCAGTACTTC. It codes for CASSLQASGQETQYF. The variable domain in full, with the rest retrieved from reference TRBV7-6 and TRBJ2-5, is GAGVSQSPRYKVTKRGQDVALRCDPISGHVSLYWYRQALGQGPEFLTYFNYEAQQDKSGLPNDRFSAERPEGSISTLTIQRTEQRDSAMYRCASSLQASGQETQYFGPGTRLLVL.

The rearrangement joins TRBV30 to TRBJ1-2; tentative D call: TRBD1 (6 bases). Germline V gene data show CDR1 as GTSNPN and CDR2 as SVGIG (reference sequence). The length of the CDR3 is 11 residues. Between the trimmed V and J ends, which lost 5 bases and 4 bases, there was a span of 8 bases. CDR3 amino acids: CAWGQTYGYTF. The CDR3 bases are TGTGCCTGGGGACAGACCTATGGCTACACCTTC.

The CDR3 nucleotides read TGCGCCAGCAGCTCAACGGGACAGGGCTATGGCTACACCTTC. Its translation: CASSSTGQGYGYTF. This rearrangement joins TRBV5-1 to TRBJ1-2, with 9 positions matching TRBD1. The CDR3 consists of 14 residues. CDR1 SGHRS and CDR2 YFSETQ come from the germline V gene. The V and J ends lost 3 bases and 4 bases, in that order; junction bases with no gene match: 4.

The V gene is TRBV5-1, the J gene TRBJ1-1; D is unresolved. Germline V gene data show CDR1 as SGHRS and CDR2 as YFSETQ. V shed 0 bases and J shed 3 bases, with 15 bases lying between them. This CDR3 region has 16 residues. The CDR3 loop reads CASSLGTGNWDTEAFF. CDR3 nucleotides: TGCGCCAGCAGCTTGGGCACCGGGAATTGGGACACTGAAGCTTTCTTT.

The chain has TRBV18 and TRBJ1-1; 9 bases map to TRBD1. Trimming cost V 6 bases and J 5 bases; bases outside gene matches: 7. This CDR3 region has 14 residues. Germline V gene data show CDR1 as KGHSH and CDR2 as LQKENI. As DNA, the CDR3 is TGTGCCAGCTCCCCGGGACAGGGAGGGACTGAAGCTTTCTTT. Translated: CASSPGQGGTEAFF.

This chain joins TRBV6-6 and TRBJ2-3; 9 bases map to TRBD2. The CDR3 is made up of 16 amino acids. The J segment lost 2 bases and the V segment lost 0 bases, leaving 3 bases of the junction unmatched. Germline CDR1 and CDR2: MNHNY and SVGAGI (reference sequence). As DNA, the CDR3 is TGTGCCAGCAGTTACTCCGGCGGGGGGGTCACAGATACGCAGTATTTT. It is translated as CASSYSGGGVTDTQYF.

Concerning this clone: Germline and junction disagree at one end, which may indicate a read error. Within the sample, other DNA sequences also encode this same CDR3. The J gene is TRBJ2-7, the V gene TRBV19; TRBD1 agrees at 7 bases. The germline V gene has CDR1 LNHDA and CDR2 SQIVND (reference sequence). The CDR3 covers 15 residues. The CDR3 loop reads CASSLGTASSYEQYF. The CDR3 DNA is TGTGCCAGTAGTCTTGGGACAGCGAGCTCCTACGAACAGTACTTC.

The chain recombines TRBV27 with TRBJ2-7; 9 bases fit TRBD1. The CDR3 has 15 residues. Germline V gene lookup returns CDR1 MNHEY and CDR2 SMNVEV (reference sequence). The V and J ends lost 6 bases and 2 bases, in that order; junction bases with no gene match: 8. The CDR3 reads CASRPGQGIPYEQYF. Written as DNA, the CDR3 is TGTGCCAGCAGACCCGGACAGGGGATCCCCTACGAGCAGTACTTC.

This chain joins TRBV7-9 and TRBJ2-2; either TRBD1 or TRBD2 may supply D (5 bases each). This CDR3 contains 13 residues. CDR1 SEHNR and CDR2 FQNEAQ come from the germline V gene (reference sequence). V gave up 6 bases and J gave up 6 bases, with 11 bases separating them. In DNA, the CDR3 is TGTGCCAGCAGTGGTGTGGGGGCCGGGGAGCTGTTTTTT. This gives the protein CASSGVGAGELFF.

The rearrangement uses TRBV7-2 and TRBJ1-1; D remains unclear. The V gene lost 3 bases and the J gene lost 4 bases, with 15 bases spanning the gap. The CDR3 is 15 amino acids. CDR1 SGHTA and CDR2 FQGNSA come from the germline V gene. The CDR3 is CASSFSGGGFTEAFF. CDR3 in DNA: TGTGCCAGCAGCTTCTCCGGTGGAGGATTCACTGAAGCTTTCTTT.